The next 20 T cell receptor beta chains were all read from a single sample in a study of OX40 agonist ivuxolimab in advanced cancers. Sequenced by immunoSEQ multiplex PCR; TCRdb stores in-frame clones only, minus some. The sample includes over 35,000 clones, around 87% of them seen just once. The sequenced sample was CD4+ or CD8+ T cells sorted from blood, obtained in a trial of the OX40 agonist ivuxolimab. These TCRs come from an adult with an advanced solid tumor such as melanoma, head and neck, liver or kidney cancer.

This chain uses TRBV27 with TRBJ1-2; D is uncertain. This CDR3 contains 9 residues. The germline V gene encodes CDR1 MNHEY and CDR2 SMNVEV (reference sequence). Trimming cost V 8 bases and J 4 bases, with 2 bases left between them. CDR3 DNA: TGTGCCAGCGTCTATGGCTACACCTTC. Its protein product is CASVYGYTF.

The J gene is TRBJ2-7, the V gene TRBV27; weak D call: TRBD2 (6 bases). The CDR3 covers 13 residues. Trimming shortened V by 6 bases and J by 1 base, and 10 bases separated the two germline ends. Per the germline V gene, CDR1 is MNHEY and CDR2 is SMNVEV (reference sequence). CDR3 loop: CASRRDGSYEQYF. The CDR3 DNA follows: TGTGCCAGCAGGCGGGACGGGTCCTACGAGCAGTACTTC.

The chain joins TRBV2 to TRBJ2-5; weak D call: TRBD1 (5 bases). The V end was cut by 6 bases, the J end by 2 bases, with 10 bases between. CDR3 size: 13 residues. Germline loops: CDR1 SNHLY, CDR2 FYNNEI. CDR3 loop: CASRGQEQETQYF. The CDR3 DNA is TGTGCCAGCAGGGGGCAGGAACAAGAGACCCAGTACTTC.

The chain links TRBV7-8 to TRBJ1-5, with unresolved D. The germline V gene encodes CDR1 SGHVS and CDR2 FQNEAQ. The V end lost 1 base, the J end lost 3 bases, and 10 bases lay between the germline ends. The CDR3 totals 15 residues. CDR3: CASSLGQRPNQPQHF. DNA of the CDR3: TGTGCCAGCAGCTTAGGGCAACGCCCCAATCAGCCCCAGCATTTT.

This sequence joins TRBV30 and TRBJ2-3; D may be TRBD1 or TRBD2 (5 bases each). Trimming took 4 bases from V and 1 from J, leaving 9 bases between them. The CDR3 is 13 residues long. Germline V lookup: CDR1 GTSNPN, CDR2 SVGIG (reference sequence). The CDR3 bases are TGTGCCTGGACCCAGGGACGCACAGATACGCAGTATTTT. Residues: CAWTQGRTDTQYF.

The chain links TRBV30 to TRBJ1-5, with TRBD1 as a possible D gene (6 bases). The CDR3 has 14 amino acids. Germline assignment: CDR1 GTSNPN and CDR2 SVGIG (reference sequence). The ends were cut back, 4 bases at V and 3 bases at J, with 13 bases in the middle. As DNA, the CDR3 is TGTGCCTGGACCTTATCAGGGGTCAATCAGCCCCAGCATTTT. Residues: CAWTLSGVNQPQHF.

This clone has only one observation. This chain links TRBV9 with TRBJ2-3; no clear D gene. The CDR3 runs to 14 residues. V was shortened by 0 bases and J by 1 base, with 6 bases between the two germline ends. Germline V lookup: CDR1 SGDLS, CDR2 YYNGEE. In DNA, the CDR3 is TGTGCCAGCAGCGTAGATCAGCGCACAGATACGCAGTATTTT. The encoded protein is CASSVDQRTDTQYF. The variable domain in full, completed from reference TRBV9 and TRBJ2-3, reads DSGVTQTPKHLITATGQRVTLRCSPRSGDLSVYWYQQSLDQGLQFLIQYYNGEERAKGNILERFSAQQFPDLHSELNLSSLELGDSALYFCASSVDQRTDTQYFGPGTRLTVL.

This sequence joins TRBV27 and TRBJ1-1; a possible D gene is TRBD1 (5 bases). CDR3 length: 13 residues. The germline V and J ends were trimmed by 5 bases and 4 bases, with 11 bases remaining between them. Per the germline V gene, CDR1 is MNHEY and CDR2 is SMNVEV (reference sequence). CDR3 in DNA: TGTGCCAGCAGTCCCCTTGGGGGCACTGAAGCTTTCTTT. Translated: CASSPLGGTEAFF.

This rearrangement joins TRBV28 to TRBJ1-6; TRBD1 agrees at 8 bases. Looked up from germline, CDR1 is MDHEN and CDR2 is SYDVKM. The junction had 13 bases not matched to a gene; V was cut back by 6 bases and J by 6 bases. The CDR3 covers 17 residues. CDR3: CASSLPGTGAFNSPLHF. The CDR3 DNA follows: TGTGCCAGCAGCCTCCCCGGGACAGGAGCATTTAATTCACCCCTCCACTTT.

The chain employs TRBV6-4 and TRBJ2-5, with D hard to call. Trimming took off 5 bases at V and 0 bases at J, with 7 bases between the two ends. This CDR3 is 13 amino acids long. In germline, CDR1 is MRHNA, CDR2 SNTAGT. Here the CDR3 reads CASSKGYQETQYF. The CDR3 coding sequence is TGTGCCAGCAGTAAGGGCTACCAAGAGACCCAGTACTTC.

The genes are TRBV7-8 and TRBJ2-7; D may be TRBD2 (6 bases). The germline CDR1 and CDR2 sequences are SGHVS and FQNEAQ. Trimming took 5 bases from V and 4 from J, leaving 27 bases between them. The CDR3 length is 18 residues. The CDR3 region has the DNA TGTGCCAGCAGCCCGAAGATGGTTTGGAGGGGAGGAACATACGAGCAGTACTTC. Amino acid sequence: CASSPKMVWRGGTYEQYF. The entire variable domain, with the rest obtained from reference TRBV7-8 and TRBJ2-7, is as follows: GAGVSQSPRYKVAKRGQDVALRCDPISGHVSLFWYQQALGQGPEFLTYFQNEAQLDKSGLPSDRFFAERPEGSVSTLKIQRTQQEDSAVYLCASSPKMVWRGGTYEQYFGPGTRLTVT.

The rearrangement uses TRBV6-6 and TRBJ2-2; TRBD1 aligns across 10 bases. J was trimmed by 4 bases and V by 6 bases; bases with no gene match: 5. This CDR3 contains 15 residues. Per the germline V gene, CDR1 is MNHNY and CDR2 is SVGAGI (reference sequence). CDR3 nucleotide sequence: TGTGCCAGCAGCCGACAGGGGGCGCTCACCGGGGAGCTGTTTTTT. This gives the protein CASSRQGALTGELFF.

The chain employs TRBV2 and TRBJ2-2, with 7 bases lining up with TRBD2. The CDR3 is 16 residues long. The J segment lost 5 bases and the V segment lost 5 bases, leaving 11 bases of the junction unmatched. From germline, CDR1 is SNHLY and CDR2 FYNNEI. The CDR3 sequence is CASSLYPPGGTGELFF. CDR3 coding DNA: TGTGCCAGCAGTCTCTATCCCCCGGGGGGAACCGGGGAGCTGTTTTTT. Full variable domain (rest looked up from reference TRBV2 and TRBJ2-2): EPEVTQTPSHQVTQMGQEVILRCVPISNHLYFYWYRQILGQKVEFLVSFYNNEISEKSEIFDDQFSVERPDGSNFTLKIRSTKLEDSAMYFCASSLYPPGGTGELFFGEGSRLTVL.

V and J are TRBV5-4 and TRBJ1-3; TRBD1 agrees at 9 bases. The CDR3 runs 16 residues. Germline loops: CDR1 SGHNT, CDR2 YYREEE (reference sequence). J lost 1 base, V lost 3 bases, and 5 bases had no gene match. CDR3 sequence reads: CASSSPDRGSGNTIYF. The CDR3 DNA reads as TGTGCCAGCAGCTCCCCGGACAGGGGATCTGGAAACACCATATATTTT.

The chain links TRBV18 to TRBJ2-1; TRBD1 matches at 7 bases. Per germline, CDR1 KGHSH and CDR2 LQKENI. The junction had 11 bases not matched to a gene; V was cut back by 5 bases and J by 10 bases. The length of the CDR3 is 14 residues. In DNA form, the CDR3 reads TGTGCCAGCTCAACAGGGGTCCCCAGTCGGGAGCAGTTCTTC. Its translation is CASSTGVPSREQFF.

The CDR3 spells CASNALAGDIHEQFF. Here the CDR3 DNA reads TGTGCCAGCAACGCTCTAGCGGGAGATATCCATGAGCAGTTCTTC. The chain links TRBV6-1 to TRBJ2-1; 10 nucleotides line up with TRBD2. Germline V gene data show CDR1 as MNHNS and CDR2 as SASEGT. This CDR3 has 15 amino acids. V lost 7 bases to trimming and J lost 8 bases; unmatched junction nucleotides: 11.

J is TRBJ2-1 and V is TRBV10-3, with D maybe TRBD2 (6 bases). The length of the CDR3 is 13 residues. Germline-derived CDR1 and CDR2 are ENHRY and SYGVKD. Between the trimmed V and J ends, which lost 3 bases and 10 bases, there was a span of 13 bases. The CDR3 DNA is TGTGCCATCAGTGATCCGACTAGGGTCGAGCAGTTCTTC. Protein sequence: CAISDPTRVEQFF.

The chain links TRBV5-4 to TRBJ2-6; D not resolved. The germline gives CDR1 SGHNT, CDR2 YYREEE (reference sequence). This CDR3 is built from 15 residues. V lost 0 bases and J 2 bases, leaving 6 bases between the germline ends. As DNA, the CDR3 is TGTGCCAGCAGCTTGGCGGGTGCTGGGGCCAACGTCCTGACTTTC. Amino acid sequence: CASSLAGAGANVLTF.

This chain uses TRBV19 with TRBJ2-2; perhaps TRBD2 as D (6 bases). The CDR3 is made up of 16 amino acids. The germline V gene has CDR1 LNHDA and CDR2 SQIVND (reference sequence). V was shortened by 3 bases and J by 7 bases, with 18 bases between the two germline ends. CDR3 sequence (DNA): TGTGCCAGTAGTATTTCGGAGGGCCCCGCGGGCGGGGAGCTGTTTTTT. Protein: CASSISEGPAGGELFF.

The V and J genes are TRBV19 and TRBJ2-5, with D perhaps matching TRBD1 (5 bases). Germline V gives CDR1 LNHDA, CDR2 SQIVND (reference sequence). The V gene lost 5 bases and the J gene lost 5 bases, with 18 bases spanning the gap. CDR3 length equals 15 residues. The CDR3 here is CASSSNRLRKETQYF. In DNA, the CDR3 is TGTGCCAGTAGTTCAAACAGGCTTCGGAAGGAGACCCAGTACTTC.